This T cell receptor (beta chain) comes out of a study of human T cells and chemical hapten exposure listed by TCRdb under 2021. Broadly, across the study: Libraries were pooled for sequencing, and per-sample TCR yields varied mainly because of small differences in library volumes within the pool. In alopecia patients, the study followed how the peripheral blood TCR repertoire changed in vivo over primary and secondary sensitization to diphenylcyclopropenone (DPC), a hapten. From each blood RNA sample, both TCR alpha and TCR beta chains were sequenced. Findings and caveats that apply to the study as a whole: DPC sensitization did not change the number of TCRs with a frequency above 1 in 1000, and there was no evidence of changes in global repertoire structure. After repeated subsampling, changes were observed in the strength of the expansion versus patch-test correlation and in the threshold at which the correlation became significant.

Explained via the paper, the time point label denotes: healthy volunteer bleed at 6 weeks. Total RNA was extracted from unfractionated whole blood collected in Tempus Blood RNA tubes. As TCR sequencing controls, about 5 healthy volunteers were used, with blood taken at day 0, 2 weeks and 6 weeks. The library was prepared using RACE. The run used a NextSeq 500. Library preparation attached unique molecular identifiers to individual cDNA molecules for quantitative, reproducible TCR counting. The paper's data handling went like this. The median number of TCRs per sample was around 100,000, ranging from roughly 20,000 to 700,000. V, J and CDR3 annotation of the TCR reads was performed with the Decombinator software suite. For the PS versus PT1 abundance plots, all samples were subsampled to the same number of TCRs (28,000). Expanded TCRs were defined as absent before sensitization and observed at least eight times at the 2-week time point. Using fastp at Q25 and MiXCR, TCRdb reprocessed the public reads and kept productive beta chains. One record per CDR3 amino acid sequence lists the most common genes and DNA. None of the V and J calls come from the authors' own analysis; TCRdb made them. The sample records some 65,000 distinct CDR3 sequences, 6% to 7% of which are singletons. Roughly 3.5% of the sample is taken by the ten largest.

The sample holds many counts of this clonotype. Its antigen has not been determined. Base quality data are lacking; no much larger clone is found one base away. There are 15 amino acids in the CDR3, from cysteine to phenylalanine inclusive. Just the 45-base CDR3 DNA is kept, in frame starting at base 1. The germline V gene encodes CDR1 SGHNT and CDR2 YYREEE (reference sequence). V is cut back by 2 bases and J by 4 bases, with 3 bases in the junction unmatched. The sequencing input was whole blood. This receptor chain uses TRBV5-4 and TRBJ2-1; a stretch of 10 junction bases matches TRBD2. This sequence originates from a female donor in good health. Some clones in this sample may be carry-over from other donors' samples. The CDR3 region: CASSFTSGIYNEQFF. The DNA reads TGTGCCAGCAGCTTCACTAGCGGGATTTACAATGAGCAGTTCTTC.